Following are 27 T cell receptor beta chains from one sample sequenced in a study of PD-L1 blockade in urothelial cancer. Sequencing used immunoSEQ multiplex PCR; TCRdb keeps in-frame clones, though not all of them. The sample includes around 45,000 clones, around four fifths seen only once; the top ten take about 15%. The time point: peripheral blood 6 weeks after treatment start. The sequencing here drew on PBMCs, taken around atezolizumab (anti-PD-L1) treatment. All receptors come from a man in his fifties or sixties with urothelial cancer.

On this clone itself: Germline is not matched at one junction end, which may reflect a read error. The chain has TRBV11-2 and TRBJ2-7; D is perhaps TRBD1 (6 bases). The CDR3 is 14 amino acids. Per the germline V gene, CDR1 is SGHAT and CDR2 is FQNNGV. This chain's CDR3 is CAGSIGTRDNEQYF. The CDR3 nucleotides read TGTGCCGGCAGCATTGGGACCAGGGACAACGAGCAGTACTTC. The full variable domain, rest sourced from reference TRBV11-2 and TRBJ2-7, is EAGVAQSPRYKIIEKRQSVAFWCNPISGHATLYWYQQILGQGPKLLIQFQNNGVVDDSQLPKDRFSAERLKGVDSTLKIQPAKLEDSAVYLCAGSIGTRDNEQYFGPGTRLTVT.

V and J are TRBV6-5 and TRBJ1-6; D not resolved. The CDR3 has 14 amino acids. The germline V and J ends were trimmed by 4 bases and 0 bases, with 4 bases remaining between them. Germline V gene data show CDR1 as MNHEY and CDR2 as SVGAGI. The CDR3 reads CASSSSSYNSPLHF. DNA for the CDR3: TGTGCCAGCAGTTCCAGCTCCTATAATTCACCCCTCCACTTT.

In this sample, this clone turned up a few times. V gene TRBV4-1 combines with J gene TRBJ2-7, with 10 positions matching TRBD2. Per germline, CDR1 MGHRA and CDR2 YSYEKL. The CDR3 has 13 residues. The junction had 1 base not matched to a gene; V was cut back by 4 bases and J by 4 bases. The CDR3 sequence: CASSLTSGYEQYF. CDR3 in DNA: TGCGCCAGCAGCCTGACTAGCGGGTACGAGCAGTACTTC.

As DNA, the CDR3 is TGCGCCAGCAGCACTAACGGGGTCTTAGAGACCCAGTACTTC. It specifies CASSTNGVLETQYF. The chain links TRBV5-1 to TRBJ2-5, with D tentatively TRBD2 (5 bases). Trimming cost V 4 bases and J 4 bases, with 14 bases left between them. This CDR3 contains 14 residues. Germline V gene lookup returns CDR1 SGHRS and CDR2 YFSETQ.

This chain uses TRBV2 with TRBJ1-1; D unresolved. The CDR3 totals 15 residues. Per germline, CDR1 SNHLY and CDR2 FYNNEI. Trimming removed 2 bases at V and 0 bases at J, with 10 bases between. CDR3 sequence: CASSESHLMNTEAFF. DNA for the CDR3: TGTGCCAGCAGTGAAAGCCACTTAATGAACACTGAAGCTTTCTTT. The variable domain in full, with the rest retrieved from reference TRBV2 and TRBJ1-1, is EPEVTQTPSHQVTQMGQEVILRCVPISNHLYFYWYRQILGQKVEFLVSFYNNEISEKSEIFDDQFSVERPDGSNFTLKIRSTKLEDSAMYFCASSESHLMNTEAFFGQGTRLTVV.

This sequence joins TRBV4-1 and TRBJ2-5; D gene uncertain. CDR3 size: 15 residues. The germline gives CDR1 MGHRA, CDR2 YSYEKL. Trimming took 1 base from V and 0 from J, leaving 9 bases between them. CDR3 sequence: CASSQAVRDQETQYF. The CDR3 bases are TGCGCCAGCAGCCAAGCCGTCCGAGACCAAGAGACCCAGTACTTC.

The chain joins TRBV28 to TRBJ1-2, with 8 bases lining up with TRBD1. The CDR3 has 14 amino acids. CDR1 is MDHEN and CDR2 is SYDVKM in the germline V gene. The ends lost 3 bases at V and 3 bases at J; junction bases unmatched: 3. The CDR3 DNA follows: TGTGCCAGCAGTTTTCGGGACAGGCACTATGGCTACACCTTC. Its protein is CASSFRDRHYGYTF.

This chain connects TRBV10-3 to TRBJ1-4; 7 bases are a match to TRBD1. V gave up 8 bases and J gave up 6 bases; unmatched junction bases: 6. Looked up from germline, CDR1 is ENHRY and CDR2 is SYGVKD. The length of the CDR3 is 13 residues. The CDR3 DNA follows: TGTGCCATCGCAACAGGGGCCGATGAAAAACTGTTTTTT. Translated: CAIATGADEKLFF.

The J gene is TRBJ2-7, the V gene TRBV6-1; TRBD1 might be the D (6 bases). Germline values: CDR1 MNHNS, CDR2 SASEGT. Trimming stripped 3 bases from V and 4 bases from J, with 10 bases between. The CDR3 length is 13 residues. The CDR3 DNA follows: TGTGCCAGCAGTGAGAACAGGGAGTACGAGCAGTACTTC. Its translation is CASSENREYEQYF.

The table lists this clone with a count of one. The rearrangement joins TRBV29-1 to TRBJ1-1, with D possibly TRBD1 on 6 matching bases. Trimming took 4 bases from V and 7 from J, leaving 19 bases between them. The CDR3 is 14 residues long. CDR1 is SQVTM and CDR2 is ANQGSEA in the germline V gene. For the CDR3, the DNA is TGCAGCGTTGGGGCGGCGTGGGGGCCGGTTGAAGCTTTCTTT. This codes for CSVGAAWGPVEAFF.

The chain combines TRBV19 with TRBJ2-5; TRBD1 agrees at 8 bases. Germline lookup yields CDR1 LNHDA and CDR2 SQIVND (reference sequence). The CDR3 spans 14 residues. V lost 4 bases and J lost 7; bases outside the gene matches: 8. CDR3 coding DNA: TGTGCCAGTAGTACTTCAGGGGGCGCGTGGACCCAGTACTTC. It encodes CASSTSGGAWTQYF. The full variable domain, its missing parts supplied by reference TRBV19 and TRBJ2-5, is DGGITQSPKYLFRKEGQNVTLSCEQNLNHDAMYWYRQDPGQGLRLIYYSQIVNDFQKGDIAEGYSVSREKKESFPLTVTSAQKNPTAFYLCASSTSGGAWTQYFGPGTRLLVL.

The chain links TRBV5-4 to TRBJ1-5, with 9 nucleotides matching TRBD1. Looked up from germline, CDR1 is SGHNT and CDR2 is YYREEE (reference sequence). The J segment lost 6 bases and the V segment lost 4 bases, leaving 5 bases of the junction unmatched. The CDR3 extends over 14 amino acids. CDR3 protein: CASSPDRGGQPQHF. The CDR3 nucleotides are TGTGCCAGCAGCCCTGACAGGGGGGGTCAGCCCCAGCATTTT.

This clone was detected only a few times. CDR3 sequence reads: CASSVTSGGYDEQFF. In nucleotides, the CDR3 is TGTGCCAGCAGTGTGACTAGCGGGGGGTACGATGAGCAGTTCTTC. The chain has TRBV6-1 and TRBJ2-1; 13 bases align to TRBD2. Germline CDR1 and CDR2: MNHNS and SASEGT. The CDR3 length is 15 residues. V lost 4 bases and J lost 8; bases outside the gene matches: 5.

V and J are TRBV6-1 and TRBJ1-3, with D possibly being TRBD1 (5 bases). The CDR3 runs to 14 residues. Trimming cost V 5 bases and J 2 bases, with 10 bases left between them. Germline V gene sequence: CDR1 MNHNS, CDR2 SASEGT. For the CDR3, the DNA is TGTGCCAGCAGTATCAGGGTTACTGGAAACACCATATATTTT. It encodes CASSIRVTGNTIYF.

The rearrangement uses TRBV7-2 and TRBJ2-7; 12 positions match TRBD1. The length of the CDR3 is 17 residues. Germline loops: CDR1 SGHTA, CDR2 FQGNSA. Trimming cost V 0 bases and J 4 bases; bases outside gene matches: 7. The DNA for the CDR3 is TGTGCCAGCAGCTTAGCCCCGGGACAGGGGGCTTTGTACGAGCAGTACTTC. It specifies CASSLAPGQGALYEQYF.

This clone was recorded a few times. The CDR3: CATSPRGRGRSEAFF. Here the CDR3 DNA reads TGTGCCACCAGCCCAAGGGGCAGGGGAAGAAGTGAAGCTTTCTTT. The chain couples TRBV15 to TRBJ1-1; tentative D call: TRBD1 (6 bases). CDR1 and CDR2 from the germline V gene are LNHNV and YYDKDF (reference sequence). Trimming took 5 bases from V and 7 from J, leaving 20 bases between them. The CDR3 is 15 amino acids.

V usage is TRBV5-1 and J usage is TRBJ1-2; 9 nucleotides align to TRBD1. This CDR3 region has 15 residues. The J segment lost 6 bases and the V segment lost 0 bases, leaving 6 bases of the junction unmatched. The germline gives CDR1 SGHRS, CDR2 YFSETQ. DNA for the CDR3: TGCGCCAGCAGCTTGGGGGACAGGGCGGCGGATGGCTACACCTTC. It translates to CASSLGDRAADGYTF.

The chain links TRBV5-4 to TRBJ1-1; D might be TRBD1 (5 bases). Per the germline V gene, CDR1 is SGHNT and CDR2 is YYREEE (reference sequence). CDR3 size: 15 residues. V gave up 3 bases and J gave up 5 bases, with 17 bases separating them. Written as DNA, the CDR3 is TGTGCCAGCAGCTCCCCTCGGGGGGTGGAGACTGAAGCTTTCTTT. Protein: CASSSPRGVETEAFF. The variable domain in full, with the rest retrieved from reference TRBV5-4 and TRBJ1-1, is ETGVTQSPTHLIKTRGQQVTLRCSSQSGHNTVSWYQQALGQGPQFIFQYYREEENGRGNFPPRFSGLQFPNYSSELNVNALELDDSALYLCASSSPRGVETEAFFGQGTRLTVV.

The chain combines TRBV6-5 with TRBJ1-5; D might be TRBD1 (5 bases). Trimming left V 6 bases short and J 5 bases short, with 11 bases between. Per germline, CDR1 MNHEY and CDR2 SVGAGI. This CDR3 is built from 13 residues. CDR3 region: CASRPDRDQPQHF. The DNA for the CDR3 is TGTGCCAGCAGACCCGACAGAGATCAGCCCCAGCATTTT.

V and J are TRBV18 and TRBJ1-1, with TRBD1 matching over 10 bases. Trimming at V came to 3 bases and at J to 5 bases, leaving 3 bases not matched to a gene. The germline V gene encodes CDR1 KGHSH and CDR2 LQKENI. The CDR3 is 14 amino acids. In DNA, the CDR3 is TGTGCCAGCTCACCTCCGGACAGGGGGACTGAAGCTTTCTTT. It specifies CASSPPDRGTEAFF. Full variable domain (outside the CDR3, taken from reference TRBV18 and TRBJ1-1): NAGVMQNPRHLVRRRGQEARLRCSPMKGHSHVYWYRQLPEEGLKFMVYLQKENIIDESGMPKERFSAEFPKEGPSILRIQQVVRGDSAAYFCASSPPDRGTEAFFGQGTRLTVV.

In its sample, this clone was seen a few times. The chain combines TRBV5-6 with TRBJ1-1; 9 bases fit TRBD1. Germline trimming cut 3 bases from V and 1 base from J; bases unmatched to any gene: 7. CDR1 is SGHDT and CDR2 is YYEEEE in the germline V gene. This CDR3 contains 16 residues. The CDR3 loop reads CASSSGTGYRNTEAFF. The DNA of the CDR3 is TGTGCCAGCAGCTCGGGGACAGGGTATCGGAACACTGAAGCTTTCTTT.

The V gene is TRBV10-1, the J gene TRBJ1-2; 10 bases agree with TRBD1. Germline V gene data show CDR1 as WNHNN and CDR2 as SYGVQD (reference sequence). The CDR3 totals 13 residues. The J segment lost 6 bases and the V segment lost 3 bases, leaving 1 base of the junction unmatched. CDR3 DNA sequence: TGCGCCAGCAGTGAAGGGACAGGGGATGGCTACACCTTC. Its protein is CASSEGTGDGYTF.

The chain links TRBV19 to TRBJ1-5, with D possibly matching TRBD1 (5 bases). The germline V gene has CDR1 LNHDA and CDR2 SQIVND (reference sequence). Trimming took off 3 bases at V and 5 bases at J, with 11 bases between the two ends. The CDR3 contains 14 residues. CDR3 protein: CASSIRRGDQPQHF. In nucleotides, the CDR3 is TGTGCCAGTAGTATCCGACGGGGGGATCAGCCCCAGCATTTT.

The V and J genes are TRBV7-9 and TRBJ1-5; a weak D match, TRBD1 (6 bases). Looked up from germline, CDR1 is SEHNR and CDR2 is FQNEAQ (reference sequence). Between the trimmed V and J ends, which lost 8 bases and 1 base, there was a span of 12 bases. This CDR3 is 14 amino acids long. The CDR3, as DNA: TGTGCCAGCGGGGGGGGGACAAGCAATCAGCCCCAGCATTTT. It yields the protein CASGGGTSNQPQHF.

This sequence joins TRBV7-9 and TRBJ2-3; D is uncertain. This CDR3 contains 12 residues. The V gene's germline CDR1 is SEHNR and CDR2 FQNEAQ (reference sequence). Trimming took off 3 bases at V and 5 bases at J, with 6 bases between the two ends. The CDR3 nucleotides read TGTGCCAGCAGCTTGATGCGAGATACGCAGTATTTT. It is translated as CASSLMRDTQYF. Combining the CDR3 with reference TRBV7-9 and TRBJ2-3 gives the whole variable domain DTGVSQNPRHKITKRGQNVTFRCDPISEHNRLYWYRQTLGQGPEFLTYFQNEAQLEKSRLLSDRFSAERPKGSFSTLEIQRTEQGDSAMYLCASSLMRDTQYFGPGTRLTVL.

J is TRBJ2-7 and V is TRBV6-1; 9 bases line up with TRBD1. Germline V gives CDR1 MNHNS, CDR2 SASEGT. Unmatched junction bases numbered 15, after V lost 10 bases and J lost 5 bases. There are 15 residues in the CDR3. The CDR3 bases are TGTGCCACCCAGGATCCGGGACAGGGAACTCACGAGCAGTACTTC. Translation gives CATQDPGQGTHEQYF.

V and J are TRBV5-3 and TRBJ1-2, with D tentatively TRBD1 (5 bases). TRBV5-3 is treated as an ORF (open reading frame) with a function not yet certain. This CDR3 region has 17 residues. The V end was cut by 0 bases, the J end by 4 bases, with 19 bases between. As DNA, the CDR3 is TGTGCCAGAAGCTTGGAGGGACTTATAGGACAATCCTATGGCTACACCTTC. It yields the protein CARSLEGLIGQSYGYTF.